This TCR beta chain was profiled in a study of T cell repertoires in cytomegalovirus infection (dated by TCRdb to the late 2010s). Regarding the study in general: Recently identified HLA-C-restricted CMV epitopes, whose presentation resists viral immunomodulation, were targeted by peptide stimulations together with well-studied HLA-B-restricted epitopes. Because public TCR beta signatures pointed to carriage of CMV infection together with the matching HLA type, the HLA type of each donor mattered for the analysis. On the study overall, not on this receptor specifically: The ex vivo response was dominated by HLA-C-restricted CMV-specific TCR beta clonotypes, which also provided the single most frequent clonotype in two of eight donors. Cumulative frequency of public TCR beta family members discriminated carriers of CMV infection plus the relevant HLA type in this cohort and an independent roughly 330-donor cohort.

Sample treatment or condition, as interpreted from the label and publication: in vitro stimulation with specific CMV peptide epitopes to enrich CMV-specific T cells. Between the V and J ends, shortened by 1 base and 5 bases respectively, the junction contains 12 bases. The CDR3, from cysteine to phenylalanine, totals 15 residues. Left in the record is the CDR3 DNA by itself, 45 bases read in frame from the first base. In the germline V gene, CDR1 corresponds to SGHTA and CDR2 to FQGNSA. Details on this clonotype: There is no known antigen for this receptor. Base qualities are not provided; no much larger clone lies one nucleotide away.

Sequencing was performed on an Illumina HiSeq 1500. Through fastp at Q25 and MiXCR, TCRdb rebuilt clones from the public reads, retaining in-frame beta chains. Rows are unified per CDR3 protein, each entry keeping the most common DNA and genes. This sample lists some 500,000 distinct CDR3 sequences; 33% were detected once. The ten largest clones capture about a sixth of the sample. Rearrangement joined TRBV7-2 to TRBJ2-1, with TRBD2 tentatively as D gene (6 bases match). The sample consisted of cultured PBMCs, taken from culture after CMV antigen stimulation. This clonotype originated in a human donor in good health (CMV status not recorded). Some clones in this sample may be carry-over from other donors' samples. The sequenced DNA is TGTGCCAGCAGCTTAGATCCGTCGGGGGACAATGAGCAGTTCTTC. This gives the protein CASSLDPSGDNEQFF.